This T cell receptor (beta chain) was identified during a study of follicular helper T cells after annual influenza vaccination. Study findings and constraints: Day 7 ICOS+CD38+ clones later appeared mostly in ICOS-CD38- cTfh.

Germline values: CDR1 MGHRA, CDR2 YSYEKL. The CDR3 runs 17 residues. Assay used: immunoSEQ multiplex PCR; TCRdb lists only in-frame clones, some missing. The data hold about 1,500 clones, with more than 60% observed a single time. Time point described: 2015-2016 season, 7 days after influenza vaccination. No donor had influenza vaccine in the prior 6 months; all lived in the community. Non-naive CD4+CXCR5+PD-1+ cTfh were sorted into ICOS+CD38+ and ICOS-CD38- fractions. With regard to this clone: What it binds is not known. The junction and the germline gene differ at one end; a read error may be behind it. Other DNA sequences in this sample translate to the same CDR3.

The chain couples TRBV4-1 to TRBJ2-6; no clear D. The clonotype comes from an adult who received the influenza vaccine. The source was CXCR5+ CD38+ circulating T follicular helper cells from blood, collected 7 days after influenza vaccination. The subset denotes: circulating Tfh, non-naive CD4+CXCR5+PD-1+ (ICOS+CD38+ or ICOS-CD38-). CDR3 sequence (DNA): TGCGCCAGCAGTCAAGATTGGGTGAGCTCTGGGGCCAACGTCCTGACTTTC. Its translation is CASSQDWVSSGANVLTF.